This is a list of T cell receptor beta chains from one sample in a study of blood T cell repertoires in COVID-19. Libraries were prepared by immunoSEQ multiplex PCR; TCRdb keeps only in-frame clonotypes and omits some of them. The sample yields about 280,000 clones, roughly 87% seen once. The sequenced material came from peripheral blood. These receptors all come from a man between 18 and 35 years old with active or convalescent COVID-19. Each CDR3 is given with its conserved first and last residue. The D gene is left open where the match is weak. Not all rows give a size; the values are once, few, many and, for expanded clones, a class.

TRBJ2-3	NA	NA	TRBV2	TGTGCCAGCAGTGAAGGCAAGGCGGGGACCGCAGATACGCAGTATTTT	CASSEGKAGTADTQYF
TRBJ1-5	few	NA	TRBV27	TGTGCCAGCGGAGACAGCCAAAGGCCCCAGCATTTT	CASGDSQRPQHF
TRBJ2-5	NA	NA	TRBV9	TGTGCCAGCAGCGTAGCTGGTAGCGTAGCGCAAGAGACCCAGTACTTC	CASSVAGSVAQETQYF
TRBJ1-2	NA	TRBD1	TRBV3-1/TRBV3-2	TGTGCCAGCAGCCAAAGTTTGTCTGGGACAGGGGGCCCGAGCTATGGCTGCACCTTC	CASSQSLSGTGGPSYGCTF
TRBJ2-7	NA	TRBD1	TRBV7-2	TGTGCCAGCAGCTCATCGCGGGACAGGGACGAGCAGTACTTC	CASSSSRDRDEQYF
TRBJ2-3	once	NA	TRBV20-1	TGCAGTGCTAGATACACAGATACGCAGTATTTT	CSARYTDTQYF
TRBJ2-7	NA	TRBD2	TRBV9	TGTGCCAGCAGCGTAGACGGGGGGACCCCCTACGAGCAGTACTTC	CASSVDGGTPYEQYF
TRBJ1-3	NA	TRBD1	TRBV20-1	TGCAGTGCTAGTAACAGGGGAAAGAACACCATATATTTT	CSASNRGKNTIYF
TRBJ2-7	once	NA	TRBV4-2	TGTGCCAGCAGCCCCCACCTTCGGCTAGCGTACTACGAGCAGTACTTC	CASSPHLRLAYYEQYF
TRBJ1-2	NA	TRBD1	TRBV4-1	TGCGCCAGCAGGGCCCCGGGACAGGGGGACTATGGCTACACCTTC	CASRAPGQGDYGYTF
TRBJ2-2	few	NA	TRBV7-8	TGTGCCAGCAGCTTAGCGATGCGGACCGGGGAGCTGTTTTTT	CASSLAMRTGELFF
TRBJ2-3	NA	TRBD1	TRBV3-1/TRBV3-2	TGTGCCAGCAGCCAAGCGACAGGGGGGACAGATACGCAGTATTTT	CASSQATGGTDTQYF
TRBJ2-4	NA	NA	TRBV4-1	TGCGCCAGCAGCCAAGAGTGGGGGGGCCGGAACATTCAGTACTTC	CASSQEWGGRNIQYF
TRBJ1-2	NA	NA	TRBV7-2	TGTGCCAGCAGCTCAAGACAGTTTGGCTACACCTTC	CASSSRQFGYTF
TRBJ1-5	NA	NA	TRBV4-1	TGCGCCAGCAGCCAATCGACATTTAGCAATCAGCCCCAGCATTTT	CASSQSTFSNQPQHF
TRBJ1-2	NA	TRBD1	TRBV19	TGTGCCAGTAGTATTACACAGGGGGCCGGGTATGGCTACACCTTC	CASSITQGAGYGYTF
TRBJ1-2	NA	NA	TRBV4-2	TGTGCCAGCAGCCAAGGTCGGACAGAGGAAGGCTACACCTTC	CASSQGRTEEGYTF
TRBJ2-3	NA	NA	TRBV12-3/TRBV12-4	TGTGCCAGCAGTAACGCGGATACGCAGTATTTT	CASSNADTQYF
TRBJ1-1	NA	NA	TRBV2	TGTGCCAGCAGTGCCGGGACCGGGGGAGCTTTCTTT	CASSAGTGGAFF
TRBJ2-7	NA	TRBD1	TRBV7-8	TGTGCCAGCAGCTTATACCCCCGACAGGGCAACGAGCAGTACTTC	CASSLYPRQGNEQYF
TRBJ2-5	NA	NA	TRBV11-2	TGTGCCAGCAGCCCGCAGGGTTTGGAGACCCAGTACTTC	CASSPQGLETQYF
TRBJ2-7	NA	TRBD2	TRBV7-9	TGTGCCAGCAGCCATCCCGGGGAGGGCTACGAGCAGTACTTC	CASSHPGEGYEQYF
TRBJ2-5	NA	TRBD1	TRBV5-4	TGTGCCAGCAGCTTGAAGCGGACAGGGGGCGGGGAGACCCAGTACTTC	CASSLKRTGGGETQYF
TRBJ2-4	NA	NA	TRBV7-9	TGTGCCAGCAGCCCTAGGGGGGGGTCCGGAAACATTCAGTACTTC	CASSPRGGSGNIQYF
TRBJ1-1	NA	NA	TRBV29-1	TGCAGCGTGTTTAGGGGGAACACTGAAGCTTTCTTT	CSVFRGNTEAFF
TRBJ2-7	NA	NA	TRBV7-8	TGTGCCAGCAGCCCCACTAGATCCGAGCAGTACTTC	CASSPTRSEQYF